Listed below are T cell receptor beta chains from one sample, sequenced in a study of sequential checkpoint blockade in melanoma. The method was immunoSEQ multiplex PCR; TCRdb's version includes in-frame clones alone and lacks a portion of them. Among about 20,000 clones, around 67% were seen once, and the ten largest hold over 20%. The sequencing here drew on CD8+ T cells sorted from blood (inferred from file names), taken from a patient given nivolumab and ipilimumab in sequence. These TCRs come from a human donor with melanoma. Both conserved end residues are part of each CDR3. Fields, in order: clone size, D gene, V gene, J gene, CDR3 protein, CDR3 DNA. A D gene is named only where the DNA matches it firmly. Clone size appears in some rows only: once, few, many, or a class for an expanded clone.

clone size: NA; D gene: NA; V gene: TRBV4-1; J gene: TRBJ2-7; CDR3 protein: CASSPSSTGAYEQYF; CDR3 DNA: TGCGCCAGCAGCCCCTCTTCGACCGGGGCCTACGAGCAGTACTTC
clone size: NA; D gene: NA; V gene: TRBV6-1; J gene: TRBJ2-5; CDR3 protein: CASSLRQSPGEQYF; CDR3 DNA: TGTGCCAGCAGTCTCCGACAGTCCCCGGGGGAGCAGTACTTC
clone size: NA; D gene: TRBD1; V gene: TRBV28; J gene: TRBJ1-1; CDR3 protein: CASSLFWDRGEAFF; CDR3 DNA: TGTGCCAGCAGTTTATTTTGGGACAGGGGGGAAGCTTTCTTT
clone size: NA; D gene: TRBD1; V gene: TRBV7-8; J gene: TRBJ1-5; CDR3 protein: CASSAGQGAVTRPQHF; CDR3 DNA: TGTGCCAGCAGCGCCGGACAGGGAGCTGTGACTCGGCCCCAGCATTTT
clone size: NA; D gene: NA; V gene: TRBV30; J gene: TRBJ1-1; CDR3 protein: CAWGPSLPTTEAFF; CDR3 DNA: TGTGCCTGGGGGCCTTCCCTGCCGACCACTGAAGCTTTCTTT
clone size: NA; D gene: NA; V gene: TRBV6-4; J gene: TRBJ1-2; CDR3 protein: CASSDSLTGSGYTF; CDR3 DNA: TGTGCCAGCAGTGACTCGCTTACAGGCTCTGGCTACACCTTC
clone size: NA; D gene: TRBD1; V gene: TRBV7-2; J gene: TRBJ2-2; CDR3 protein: CASSGDSEVATGELFF; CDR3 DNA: TGTGCCAGCAGCGGGGACAGCGAGGTTGCCACCGGGGAGCTGTTTTTT
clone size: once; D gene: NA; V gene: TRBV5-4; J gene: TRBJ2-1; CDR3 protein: CASSLLASPPNEQFF; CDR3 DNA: TGTGCCAGCAGCTTGTTGGCTAGTCCTCCTAATGAGCAGTTCTTC
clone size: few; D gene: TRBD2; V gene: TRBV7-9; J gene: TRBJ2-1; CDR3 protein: CASRSPSGSSYNEQFF; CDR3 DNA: TGTGCCAGCAGATCTCCTAGCGGGAGCTCCTACAATGAGCAGTTCTTC
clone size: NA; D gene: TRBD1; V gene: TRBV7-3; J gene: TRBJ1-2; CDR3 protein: CASSFTGTAVYGYTF; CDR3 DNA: TGTGCCAGCAGCTTTACCGGGACAGCGGTCTATGGCTACACCTTC
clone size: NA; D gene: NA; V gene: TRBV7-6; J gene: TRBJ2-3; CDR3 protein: CASSLAKGGGAVFTDTQYF; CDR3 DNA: TGTGCCAGCAGCTTAGCGAAGGGAGGGGGGGCGGTGTTTACAGATACGCAGTATTTT
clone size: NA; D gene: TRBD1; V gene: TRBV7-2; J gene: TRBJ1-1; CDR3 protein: CASSLGAGGGDTEAFF; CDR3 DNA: TGTGCCAGCAGCTTAGGGGCAGGGGGTGGGGACACTGAAGCTTTCTTT
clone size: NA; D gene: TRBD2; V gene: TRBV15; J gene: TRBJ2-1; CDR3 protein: CATSGTSGSYNEQFF; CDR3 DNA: TGTGCCACCAGCGGGACTAGCGGCTCCTACAATGAGCAGTTCTTC
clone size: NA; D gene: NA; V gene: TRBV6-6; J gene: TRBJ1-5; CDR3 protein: CASTPPGQPQHF; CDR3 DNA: TGTGCCAGCACCCCCCCCGGTCAGCCCCAGCATTTT
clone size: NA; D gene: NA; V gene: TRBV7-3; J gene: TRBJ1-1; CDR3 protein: CASSQDRGAEAFF; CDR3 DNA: TGCGCCAGCAGCCAAGATCGGGGGGCCGAAGCTTTCTTT
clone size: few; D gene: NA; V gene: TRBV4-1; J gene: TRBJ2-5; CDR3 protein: CASSPVPSQQETQYF; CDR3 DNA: TGCGCCAGCAGCCCCGTTCCTTCGCAGCAAGAGACCCAGTACTTC
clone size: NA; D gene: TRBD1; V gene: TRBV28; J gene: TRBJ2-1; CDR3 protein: CASSLPGGWYNEQFF; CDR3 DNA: TGTGCCAGCAGTTTACCAGGGGGCTGGTACAATGAGCAGTTCTTC
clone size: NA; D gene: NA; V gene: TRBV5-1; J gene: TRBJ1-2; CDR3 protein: CASSPEGPRGNYGYTF; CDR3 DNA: TGCGCCAGCAGCCCCGAGGGCCCCAGGGGAAACTATGGCTACACCTTC
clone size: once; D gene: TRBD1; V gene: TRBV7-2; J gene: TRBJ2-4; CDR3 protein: CASSSGGPPKNIQYF; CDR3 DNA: TGTGCCAGCAGCTCAGGGGGCCCCCCCAAAAACATTCAGTACTTC
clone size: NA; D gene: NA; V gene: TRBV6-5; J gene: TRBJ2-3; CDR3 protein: CASSYSEGADTQYF; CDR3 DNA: TGTGCCAGCAGTTACTCGGAGGGAGCAGATACGCAGTATTTT
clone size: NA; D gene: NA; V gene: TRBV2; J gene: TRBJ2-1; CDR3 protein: CARLLEAGRSYNEQFF; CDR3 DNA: TGTGCCAGACTCCTCGAGGCGGGACGCTCCTACAATGAGCAGTTCTTC
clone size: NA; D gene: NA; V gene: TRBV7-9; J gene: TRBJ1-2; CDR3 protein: CASSFPDSYGYTF; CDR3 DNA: TGTGCCAGCAGCTTTCCTGACAGCTATGGCTACACCTTC
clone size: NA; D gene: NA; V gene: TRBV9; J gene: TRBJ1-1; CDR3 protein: CASSPGLKGLNTEAFF; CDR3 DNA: TGTGCCAGCAGCCCAGGACTGAAAGGTTTGAACACTGAAGCTTTCTTT
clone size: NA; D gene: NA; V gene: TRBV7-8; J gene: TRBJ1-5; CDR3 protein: CASSLNVRPYSNQPQHF; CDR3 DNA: TGTGCCAGCAGCTTAAATGTGCGGCCCTATAGCAATCAGCCCCAGCATTTT
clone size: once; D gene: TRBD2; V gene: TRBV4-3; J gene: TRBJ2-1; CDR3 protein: CASSQDGTLAGVNEQFF; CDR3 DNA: TGCGCCAGCAGCCAAGATGGTACACTAGCGGGAGTCAATGAGCAGTTCTTC
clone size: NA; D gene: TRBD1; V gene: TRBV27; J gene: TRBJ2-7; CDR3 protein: CASSWGQAYEQYF; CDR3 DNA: TGTGCCAGCAGTTGGGGACAGGCCTACGAGCAGTACTTC
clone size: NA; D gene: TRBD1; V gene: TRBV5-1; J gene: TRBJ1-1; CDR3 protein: CASSPTGQGFMNTEAFF; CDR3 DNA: TGCGCCAGCAGCCCCACTGGACAGGGGTTCATGAACACTGAAGCTTTCTTT
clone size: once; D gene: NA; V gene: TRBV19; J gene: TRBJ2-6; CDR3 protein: CASTTGTPGSGANVLTF; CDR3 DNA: TGTGCCAGTACCACCGGGACACCGGGCTCTGGGGCCAACGTCCTGACTTTC
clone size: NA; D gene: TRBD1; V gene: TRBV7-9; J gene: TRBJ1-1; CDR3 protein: CASRTGGTEAFF; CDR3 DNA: TGTGCCAGCCGGACAGGGGGCACTGAAGCTTTCTTT
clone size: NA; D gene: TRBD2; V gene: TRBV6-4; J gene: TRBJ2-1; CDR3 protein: CASSWTSGDYNEQFF; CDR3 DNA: TGTGCCAGCAGCTGGACTAGCGGAGACTACAATGAGCAGTTCTTC
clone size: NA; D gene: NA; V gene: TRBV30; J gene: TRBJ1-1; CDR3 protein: CAWIRLPAVNTEAFF; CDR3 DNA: TGTGCCTGGATTCGTCTCCCTGCGGTGAACACTGAAGCTTTCTTT
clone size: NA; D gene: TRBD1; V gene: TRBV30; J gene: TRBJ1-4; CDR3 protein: CAWSEGQTNEKLFF; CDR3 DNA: TGTGCCTGGAGTGAGGGACAGACTAATGAAAAACTGTTTTTT
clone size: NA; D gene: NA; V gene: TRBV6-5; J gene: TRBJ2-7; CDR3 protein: CASSYAQGGFYEQYF; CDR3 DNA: TGTGCCAGCAGTTACGCCCAGGGTGGATTCTACGAGCAGTACTTC
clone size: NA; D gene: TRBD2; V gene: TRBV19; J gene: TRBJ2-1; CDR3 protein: CASSPLAGGDNEQFF; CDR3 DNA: TGTGCCAGTAGTCCTCTAGCGGGAGGGGACAATGAGCAGTTCTTC
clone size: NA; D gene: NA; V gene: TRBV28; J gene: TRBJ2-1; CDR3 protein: CASSLVRSSYNEQFF; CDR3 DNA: TGTGCCAGCAGTTTAGTACGGAGCTCCTACAATGAGCAGTTCTTC
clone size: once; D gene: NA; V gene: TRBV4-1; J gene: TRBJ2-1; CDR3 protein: CASSQGRGGYNEQFF; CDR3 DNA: TGCGCCAGCAGCCAAGGGAGGGGGGGTTACAATGAGCAGTTCTTC
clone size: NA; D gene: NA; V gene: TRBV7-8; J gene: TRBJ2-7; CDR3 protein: CASSLDITYEQYF; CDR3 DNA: TGTGCCAGCAGCTTGGACATCACCTACGAGCAGTACTTC
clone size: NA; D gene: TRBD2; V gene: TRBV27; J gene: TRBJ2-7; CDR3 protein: CASSGVAGSYEQYF; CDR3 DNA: TGTGCCAGCAGTGGGGTAGCGGGGTCCTACGAGCAGTACTTC
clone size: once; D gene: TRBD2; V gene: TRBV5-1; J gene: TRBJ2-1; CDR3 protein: CASSGGTTISSYNEQFF; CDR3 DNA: TGCGCCAGCAGCGGGGGGACTACTATTAGCTCCTACAATGAGCAGTTCTTC
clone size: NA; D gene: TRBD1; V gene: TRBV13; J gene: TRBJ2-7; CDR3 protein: CASSEKAGTGEYEQYF; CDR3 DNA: TGTGCCAGCAGCGAAAAGGCGGGGACAGGGGAATACGAGCAGTACTTC
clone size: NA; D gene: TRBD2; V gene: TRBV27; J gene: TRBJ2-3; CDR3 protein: CASSPRAGGADTQYF; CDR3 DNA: TGTGCCAGCAGTCCGCGAGCGGGAGGAGCAGATACGCAGTATTTT
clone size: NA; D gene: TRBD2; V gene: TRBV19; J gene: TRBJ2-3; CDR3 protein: CASSRERGEPSTDTQYF; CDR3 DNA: TGTGCCAGTAGTAGAGAGCGGGGGGAACCAAGCACAGATACGCAGTATTTT
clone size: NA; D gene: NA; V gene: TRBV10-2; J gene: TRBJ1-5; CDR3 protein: CASSERGPLYQPQHF; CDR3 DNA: TGCGCCAGCAGTGAGAGGGGTCCGCTCTATCAGCCCCAGCATTTT
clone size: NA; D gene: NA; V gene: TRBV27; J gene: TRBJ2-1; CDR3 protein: CASSLYSNEQFF; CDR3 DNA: TGTGCCAGCAGTTTATACTCCAATGAGCAGTTCTTC
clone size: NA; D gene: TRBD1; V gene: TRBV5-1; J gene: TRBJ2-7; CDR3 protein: CASSLSSTGQSLYSYEQYF; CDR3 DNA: TGCGCCAGCAGCTTAAGTTCAACGGGACAGTCCCTTTATAGCTACGAGCAGTACTTC
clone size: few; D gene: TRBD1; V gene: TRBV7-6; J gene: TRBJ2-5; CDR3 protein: CASSHRGKGTQYF; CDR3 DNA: TGTGCCAGCAGCCACAGGGGGAAGGGGACCCAGTACTTC
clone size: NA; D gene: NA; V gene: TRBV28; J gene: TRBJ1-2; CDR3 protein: CASSLLSYGYTF; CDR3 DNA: TGTGCCAGCAGTTTACTGAGCTATGGCTACACCTTC
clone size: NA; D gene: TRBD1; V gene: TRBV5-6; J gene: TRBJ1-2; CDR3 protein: CASSLARDRAHYGYTF; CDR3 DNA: TGTGCCAGCAGCTTGGCCAGGGACAGGGCCCACTATGGCTACACCTTC
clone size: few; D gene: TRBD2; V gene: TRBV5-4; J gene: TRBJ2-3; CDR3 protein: CASSLRTSGTDTQYF; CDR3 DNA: TGTGCCAGCAGCTTACGGACTAGCGGAACAGATACGCAGTATTTT
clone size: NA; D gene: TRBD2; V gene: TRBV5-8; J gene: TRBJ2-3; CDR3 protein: CASSLGTSHLTDTQYF; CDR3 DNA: TGTGCCAGCAGCTTGGGGACTAGCCACCTCACAGATACGCAGTATTTT